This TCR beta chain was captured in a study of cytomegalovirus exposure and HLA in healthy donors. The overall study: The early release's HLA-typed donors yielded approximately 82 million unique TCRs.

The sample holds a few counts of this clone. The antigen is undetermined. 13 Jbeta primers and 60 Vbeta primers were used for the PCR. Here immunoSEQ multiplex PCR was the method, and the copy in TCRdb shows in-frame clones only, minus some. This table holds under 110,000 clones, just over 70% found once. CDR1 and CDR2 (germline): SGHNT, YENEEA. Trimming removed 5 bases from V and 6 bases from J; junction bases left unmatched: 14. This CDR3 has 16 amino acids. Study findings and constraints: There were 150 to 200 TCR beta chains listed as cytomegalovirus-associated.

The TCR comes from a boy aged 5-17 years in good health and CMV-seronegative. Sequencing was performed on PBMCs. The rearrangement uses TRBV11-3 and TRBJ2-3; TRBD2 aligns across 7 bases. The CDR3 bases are TGTGCCAGCAGCCCCCGGACGAGCGGGACGGAGGATACGCAGTATTTT. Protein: CASSPRTSGTEDTQYF.